What follows are 22 T cell receptor beta chains derived from one specimen sequenced in a study of CD8 T cells in ankylosing spondylitis. Study observations and caveats: About 8 highly homologous variants made up a TCR beta motif that seemed to typify ankylosing spondylitis blood.

Their cognate antigens are unknown. MiXCR was run by TCRdb on the 5' RACE reads, yielding one entry per CDR3 protein. The sample comprises roughly 670,000 distinct CDR3 sequences, roughly 20% of which are singletons, and roughly a fifth rests with the top ten. The source material was blood, either unsorted or a sorted T cell fraction (not recorded which). These receptors all stem from a male donor with ankylosing spondylitis.

The V call is TRBV6-5, the J call TRBJ2-1; a weak D match, TRBD2 (6 bases). The ends were cut back, 4 bases at V and 6 bases at J, with 13 bases in the middle. This CDR3 has 14 residues. Germline V gene data show CDR1 as MNHEY and CDR2 as SVGAGI. CDR3 sequence: CASSFTGRGNEQFF. The CDR3 DNA follows: TGTGCCAGCAGTTTCACCGGGAGAGGCAATGAGCAGTTCTTC.

The chain combines TRBV12-3 or TRBV12-4 with TRBJ2-1; TRBD2 agrees at 14 bases. V was pared by 7 bases and J by 4 bases, with 15 bases of the junction left unmatched. The CDR3 covers 19 residues. The CDR3 nucleotides read TGTGCCAGCACCCGACTAGCGGGGGGGCCTTTGTGGGGTTACAATGAGCAGTTCTTC. Residues: CASTRLAGGPLWGYNEQFF.

This clonotype was counted a few times. The chain combines TRBV7-2 with TRBJ1-1, with no clear D. Germline assignment: CDR1 SGHTA and CDR2 FQGNSA. V lost 2 bases, J lost 4 bases, and 14 bases lay in between. The CDR3 has 15 amino acids. The CDR3 DNA reads as TGTGCCAGCAGCTTATCGAGAGACTCCGCCACTGAAGCTTTCTTT. Protein: CASSLSRDSATEAFF. Drawing the rest from reference TRBV7-2 and TRBJ1-1, the complete variable domain is GAGVSQSPSNKVTEKGKDVELRCDPISGHTALYWYRQSLGQGLEFLIYFQGNSAPDKSGLPSDRFSAERTGGSVSTLTIQRTQQEDSAVYLCASSLSRDSATEAFFGQGTRLTVV.

The chain joins TRBV4-1 to TRBJ2-2; D ambiguous. CDR1 and CDR2 from the germline V gene are MGHRA and YSYEKL. Trimming left V 4 bases short and J 2 bases short, with 20 bases between. This CDR3 region has 18 residues. The CDR3: CASSPKAPHDLNTGELFF. The CDR3 bases are TGCGCCAGCAGCCCCAAGGCCCCCCACGACCTCAACACCGGGGAGCTGTTTTTT.

This clonotype was observed a handful of times. The rearrangement uses TRBV7-8 and TRBJ1-5; 7 positions agree with TRBD1. This CDR3 is 14 amino acids long. The V gene end was trimmed by 4 bases and the J gene end by 4 bases; junction bases not matched to a gene: 4. The germline V gene has CDR1 SGHVS and CDR2 FQNEAQ. In nucleotides, the CDR3 is TGTGCCAGCAGCTCTGACAGGGTTAATCAGCCCCAGCATTTT. Its protein product is CASSSDRVNQPQHF.

The sample holds a few counts of this clonotype. This rearrangement joins TRBV29-1 to TRBJ2-3; unclear D gene. Germline lookup yields CDR1 SQVTM and CDR2 ANQGSEA. V was clipped by 6 bases and J by 6 bases, with 7 bases between them. CDR3 size: 10 residues. CDR3 sequence (DNA): TGCAGCGTCTCATGGGATACGCAGTATTTT. Residues: CSVSWDTQYF.

This clonotype was counted only a few times. The chain recombines TRBV6-1 with TRBJ1-5; D perhaps matches TRBD1 (5 bases). Germline loops: CDR1 MNHNS, CDR2 SASEGT. There are 15 residues in the CDR3. V was shortened by 11 bases and J by 5 bases, with 22 bases between the two germline ends. This chain's CDR3 is CAANRKANLDQPQHF. CDR3 sequence (DNA): TGTGCCGCAAACAGGAAGGCTAATCTTGATCAGCCCCAGCATTTT.

In this sample, this clonotype turned up a few times. The J gene is TRBJ2-7, the V gene TRBV10-3, with D perhaps matching TRBD2 (7 bases). Germline V gene sequence: CDR1 ENHRY, CDR2 SYGVKD. This CDR3 has 16 amino acids. The V and J ends lost 3 bases and 2 bases respectively, with 17 bases between them. For the CDR3, the DNA is TGTGCCATCAGTGATGGGGAGCGGGACAACGCCTACGAGCAGTACTTC. Amino acids: CAISDGERDNAYEQYF.

This sequence joins TRBV7-8 and TRBJ2-5, with 12 nucleotides matching TRBD2. V lost 5 bases to trimming and J lost 0 bases; unmatched junction nucleotides: 4. The CDR3 sequence is 16 residues long. Germline lookup yields CDR1 SGHVS and CDR2 FQNEAQ. The chain's CDR3 is CASSGGLAGHQETQYF. The CDR3 nucleotides read TGTGCCAGCAGCGGAGGACTAGCGGGACACCAAGAGACCCAGTACTTC.

This clonotype was seen more than once but under ten times. The J gene is TRBJ2-1, the V gene TRBV4-2, with D perhaps matching TRBD2 (5 bases). The CDR3 length is 15 residues. Trimming took off 5 bases at V and 10 bases at J, with 21 bases between the two ends. Looked up from germline, CDR1 is LGHNA and CDR2 is YNFKEQ. The CDR3 here is CASSSLMGVINEQFF. The CDR3 DNA follows: TGTGCCAGCAGCAGCCTAATGGGAGTAATTAACGAGCAGTTCTTC.

This clonotype appeared a few times. The rearrangement links TRBV20-1 to TRBJ2-1, with 7 bases matching TRBD2. The CDR3 runs to 16 residues. V shed 0 bases, J shed 0 bases, and the junction held 5 bases outside the gene matches. Germline-derived CDR1 and CDR2 are DFQATT and SNEGSKA (reference sequence). CDR3 residues: CSAREWGGSSYNEQFF. In nucleotides, the CDR3 is TGCAGTGCTAGAGAATGGGGCGGGAGCTCCTACAATGAGCAGTTCTTC.

The rearrangement links TRBV10-3 to TRBJ2-5, with 9 nucleotides matching TRBD1. Germline V gives CDR1 ENHRY, CDR2 SYGVKD. The CDR3 spans 14 residues. V shed 9 bases, J shed 4 bases, and the junction held 9 bases outside the gene matches. The CDR3 loop reads CAIKPGQGGETQYF. CDR3 DNA: TGTGCCATAAAACCGGGACAGGGCGGAGAGACCCAGTACTTC.

The rearrangement uses TRBV11-2 and TRBJ2-1, with D perhaps matching TRBD2 (5 bases). With 3 bases removed from V and 0 bases from J, the gap between germline ends came to 12 bases. This CDR3 comprises 16 residues. The germline V gene encodes CDR1 SGHAT and CDR2 FQNNGV. The CDR3 nucleotides are TGTGCCAGCAGCTTCGATGGACTTAACTCCTACAATGAGCAGTTCTTC. It encodes CASSFDGLNSYNEQFF.

The rearrangement uses TRBV20-1 and TRBJ2-3; D remains ambiguous. The CDR3 loop spans 15 amino acids. The germline CDR1 and CDR2 sequences are DFQATT and SNEGSKA (reference sequence). Trimming shortened V by 0 bases and J by 3 bases, and 13 bases separated the two germline ends. Written as DNA, the CDR3 is TGCAGTGCTAGAGATCTAGGTTTTATTACAGATACGCAGTATTTT. Encoded protein: CSARDLGFITDTQYF.

This clonotype has a handful of counts. This chain uses TRBV29-1 with TRBJ2-3; D unresolved. The CDR3 sequence is 18 residues long. Germline V gene data show CDR1 as SQVTM and CDR2 as ANQGSEA. The V gene lost 2 bases and the J gene lost 0 bases, with 21 bases spanning the gap. The CDR3 is CSVESLVGRSTSTDTQYF. CDR3 nucleotides: TGCAGCGTTGAAAGTCTGGTCGGGCGTAGTACTAGCACAGATACGCAGTATTTT.

The sample holds a few counts of this clonotype. This chain uses TRBV7-2 with TRBJ1-2; D remains ambiguous. From germline, CDR1 is SGHTA and CDR2 FQGNSA. V was shortened by 0 bases and J by 3 bases, with 8 bases between the two germline ends. The CDR3 runs to 14 residues. Here the CDR3 DNA reads TGTGCCAGCAGCTTAGCCGGTCCCTACTATGGCTACACCTTC. Protein sequence: CASSLAGPYYGYTF.

This clonotype occurred a few times. This chain links TRBV5-5 with TRBJ1-2; TRBD1 matches 9 bases. With V trimmed by 6 bases and J by 3 bases, 9 bases remained unmatched. This CDR3 is 15 amino acids long. The V gene's germline CDR1 is SGHKS and CDR2 YYEKEE (reference sequence). CDR3 protein: CASNPTGGSDYGYTF. CDR3 DNA sequence: TGTGCCAGCAACCCGACAGGGGGGTCTGACTATGGCTACACCTTC.

The chain employs TRBV7-8 and TRBJ2-1; D possibly corresponds to TRBD1 (5 bases). V was trimmed by 0 bases and J by 1 base, leaving 13 bases between them. CDR1 SGHVS and CDR2 FQNEAQ come from the germline V gene. CDR3 size: 17 residues. The DNA for the CDR3 is TGTGCCAGCAGCTTAGCTCCAGGGATGGGGTCCTACAATGAGCAGTTCTTC. Translating gives CASSLAPGMGSYNEQFF.

A few counts support this clonotype. The V and J genes are TRBV30 and TRBJ1-2; D call uncertain. V lost 1 base and J 9 bases, leaving 27 bases between the germline ends. The germline CDR1 and CDR2 sequences are GTSNPN and SVGIG (reference sequence). This CDR3 comprises 17 residues. The CDR3: CAWSGARHATTRLRYTF. CDR3 coding DNA: TGTGCCTGGAGTGGGGCTCGCCACGCCACTACTCGGTTACGCTACACCTTC.

This chain links TRBV7-2 with TRBJ2-1; 16 bases are a match to TRBD2. CDR1 is SGHTA and CDR2 is FQGNSA in the germline V gene. The V and J ends lost 0 bases and 7 bases, in that order; junction bases with no gene match: 6. CDR3 size: 18 residues. CDR3 bases: TGTGCCAGCAGCTTAGCGCTTCTGGGACTAGCGGGAGGGAATGAGCAGTTCTTC. Encoded protein: CASSLALLGLAGGNEQFF.

This clonotype has just a few counts. V gene TRBV9 combines with J gene TRBJ2-3; unclear D gene. Germline CDR1 is SGDLS and CDR2 is YYNGEE. V lost 3 bases to trimming and J lost 7 bases, with 9 bases between them. This CDR3 contains 12 residues. The CDR3 DNA reads TGTGCCAGCAGCGCAACAGCCTATACGCAGTATTTT. Its translation is CASSATAYTQYF. Full variable domain (rest looked up from reference TRBV9 and TRBJ2-3): DSGVTQTPKHLITATGQRVTLRCSPRSGDLSVYWYQQSLDQGLQFLIQYYNGEERAKGNILERFSAQQFPDLHSELNLSSLELGDSALYFCASSATAYTQYFGPGTRLTVL.

The sample holds a few counts of this clonotype. The rearrangement links TRBV7-2 to TRBJ1-2; D perhaps matches TRBD1 (6 bases). V lost 7 bases and J 2 bases, leaving 14 bases between the germline ends. Per the germline V gene, CDR1 is SGHTA and CDR2 is FQGNSA. The CDR3 is made up of 14 amino acids. CDR3 residues: CASNPGGANYGYTF. The CDR3 nucleotides read TGTGCCAGCAACCCGGGGGGGGCGAACTATGGCTACACCTTC.